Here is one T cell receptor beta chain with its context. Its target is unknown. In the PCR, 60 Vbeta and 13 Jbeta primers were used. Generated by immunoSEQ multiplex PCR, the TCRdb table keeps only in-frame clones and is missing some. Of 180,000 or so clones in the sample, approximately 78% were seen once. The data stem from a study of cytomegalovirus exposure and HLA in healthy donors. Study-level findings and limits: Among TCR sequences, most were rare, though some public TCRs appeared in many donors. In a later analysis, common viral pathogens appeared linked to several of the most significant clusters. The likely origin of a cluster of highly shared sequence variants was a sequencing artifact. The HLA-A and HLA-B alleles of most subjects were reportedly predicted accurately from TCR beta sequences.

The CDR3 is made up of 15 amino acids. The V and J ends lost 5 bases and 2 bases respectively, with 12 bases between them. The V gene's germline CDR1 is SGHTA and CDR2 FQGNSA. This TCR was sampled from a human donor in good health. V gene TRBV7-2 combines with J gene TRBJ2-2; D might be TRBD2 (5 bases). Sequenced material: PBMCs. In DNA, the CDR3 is TGTGCCAGCAGCCCAAACGGACTTAACACCGGGGAGCTGTTTTTT. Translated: CASSPNGLNTGELFF.